Listed here are 31 T cell receptor beta chains from one sample, sequenced in a study of radiation and T cells in renal cell carcinoma. Repertoires were generated with immunoSEQ multiplex PCR, while TCRdb's copy carries only in-frame clones and drops some. This table holds tens of thousands of clones, just under 85% found once. Time point denoted: blood 4 weeks post-SBRT, at nephrectomy. Treatment specified: 15 Gy SBRT to primary tumor, nephrectomy 4 weeks later. The sequencing used blood, collected from a patient whose treatment included radiotherapy and nephrectomy. Every receptor here comes from a middle-aged man with renal cell carcinoma.

CDR3: CASSQIPRTGRPGDTQYF. CDR3 nucleotides: TGCGCCAGCAGCCAAATCCCCCGAACCGGACGCCCTGGGGATACGCAGTATTTT. This chain uses TRBV4-1 with TRBJ2-3; D is uncertain. The germline V gene has CDR1 MGHRA and CDR2 YSYEKL. The V end lost 2 bases, the J end lost 6 bases, and 24 bases lay between the germline ends. This CDR3 comprises 18 residues.

The chain joins TRBV2 to TRBJ2-5; D is possibly TRBD2 (6 bases). Trimming removed 6 bases from V and 9 bases from J, with 20 bases in between. Germline V gives CDR1 SNHLY, CDR2 FYNNEI. This CDR3 region has 14 residues. CDR3 nucleotides: TGTGCCAGCAGAGAGGTTGCCGCCTCGGGGGCCCAGTACTTC. This translates into CASREVAASGAQYF.

DNA of the CDR3: TGTGCCAGCAGTTTATTGGCAGGGTGGGCTGGGGCCAACGTCCTGACTTTC. This codes for CASSLLAGWAGANVLTF. The V and J genes are TRBV28 and TRBJ2-6; the D gene is possibly TRBD1 (5 bases). V was shortened by 1 base and J by 2 bases, with 12 bases between the two germline ends. The CDR3 sequence is 17 residues long. Germline V gives CDR1 MDHEN, CDR2 SYDVKM.

In this sample, this clone turned up a few times. The rearrangement joins TRBV5-1 to TRBJ2-2; D ambiguous. Trimming removed 0 bases at V and 2 bases at J, with 8 bases between. The germline V gene encodes CDR1 SGHRS and CDR2 YFSETQ. This CDR3 is built from 15 residues. CDR3 residues: CASSLVGSNTGELFF. The CDR3 nucleotides are TGCGCCAGCAGCTTGGTGGGCTCCAACACCGGGGAGCTGTTTTTT.

The J gene is TRBJ1-2, the V gene TRBV19, with D possibly being TRBD1 (5 bases). V was clipped by 0 bases and J by 2 bases, with 13 bases between them. This CDR3 comprises 16 residues. From germline, CDR1 is LNHDA and CDR2 SQIVND (reference sequence). The CDR3 coding sequence is TGTGCCAGTAGTATAGAGTCTGGACACACGAACTATGGCTACACCTTC. Its protein product is CASSIESGHTNYGYTF.

The J gene is TRBJ2-5, the V gene TRBV11-1; D call uncertain. V was pared by 5 bases and J by 1 base, with 11 bases between. Germline CDR1 is SGHAT and CDR2 is FQDESV (reference sequence). This CDR3 has 14 amino acids. The CDR3 region has the DNA TGTGCCAGCAGCCACCCAGGTACCCAAGAGACCCAGTACTTC. Its translation: CASSHPGTQETQYF.

The CDR3 region has the DNA TGTGCCAGTAGTATAGGGGGTGAGGCGATCAATCAGCCCCAGCATTTT. It encodes CASSIGGEAINQPQHF. The chain combines TRBV19 with TRBJ1-5; D is undetermined. From germline, CDR1 is LNHDA and CDR2 SQIVND (reference sequence). The CDR3 has 16 amino acids. Trimming removed 1 base from V and 3 bases from J, with 13 bases in between.

The V gene is TRBV27, the J gene TRBJ1-2; TRBD1 matches 9 bases. CDR3 size: 14 residues. Germline V gene data show CDR1 as MNHEY and CDR2 as SMNVEV (reference sequence). V lost 3 bases to trimming and J lost 6 bases; unmatched junction nucleotides: 5. In DNA, the CDR3 is TGTGCCAGCAGTTTGTCGGGACAGGGAAATGGCTACACCTTC. Amino acid sequence: CASSLSGQGNGYTF.

This chain links TRBV12-5 with TRBJ1-2; tentative D call: TRBD1 (5 bases). From germline, CDR1 is LGHNT and CDR2 FRNRAP. CDR3 length: 16 amino acids. Trimming stripped 5 bases from V and 0 bases from J, with 16 bases between. CDR3 nucleotide sequence: TGTGCTAGTGGTCTCCCCCGGGCAGGGACTAACTATGGCTACACCTTC. It encodes CASGLPRAGTNYGYTF.

The chain joins TRBV5-6 to TRBJ2-3; a possible D gene is TRBD2 (5 bases). V was cut by 1 base and J by 2 bases, with 11 bases left in between. This CDR3 is built from 15 residues. CDR1 and CDR2 (germline): SGHDT, YYEEEE. The CDR3 DNA reads as TGTGCCAGCAGCTTGCGAGGGAAGTTCACAGATACGCAGTATTTT. It translates to CASSLRGKFTDTQYF.

The gene calls are TRBV15 and TRBJ2-3, with TRBD2 matching over 8 bases. Germline values: CDR1 LNHNV, CDR2 YYDKDF (reference sequence). The length of the CDR3 is 15 residues. V lost 10 bases to trimming and J lost 0 bases; unmatched junction nucleotides: 9. CDR3 coding DNA: TGTGCCATCCGCGGGGGGTATTCTAGCACAGATACGCAGTATTTT. Translation: CAIRGGYSSTDTQYF.

This chain uses TRBV6-1 with TRBJ1-1, with no clear D. The CDR3 is 14 residues long. Trimming removed 4 bases from V and 8 bases from J, with 17 bases in between. Germline CDR1 MNHNS, CDR2 SASEGT. CDR3 nucleotides: TGTGCCAGCAGTGGGGTCTCCGGAGGGCGGGAAGCTTTCTTT. Translation: CASSGVSGGREAFF.

The chain employs TRBV7-9 and TRBJ1-5, with D uncertain. This CDR3 has 15 amino acids. V lost 3 bases to trimming and J lost 6 bases, with 15 bases between them. Germline V lookup: CDR1 SEHNR, CDR2 FQNEAQ (reference sequence). CDR3 sequence: CASSFGLWGSQPQHF. The DNA of the CDR3 is TGTGCCAGCAGCTTTGGTTTATGGGGAAGTCAGCCCCAGCATTTT. The whole variable domain, filled in from reference TRBV7-9 and TRBJ1-5, reads DTGVSQNPRHKITKRGQNVTFRCDPISEHNRLYWYRQTLGQGPEFLTYFQNEAQLEKSRLLSDRFSAERPKGSFSTLEIQRTEQGDSAMYLCASSFGLWGSQPQHFGDGTRLSIL.

CDR3: CASSSRSPGASDTGELFF. DNA of the CDR3: TGTGCCAGTAGTAGTAGGTCTCCCGGGGCATCGGACACCGGGGAGCTGTTTTTT. This chain links TRBV19 with TRBJ2-2; TRBD1 or TRBD2 may be the D gene (5 bases each). From germline, CDR1 is LNHDA and CDR2 SQIVND (reference sequence). The V and J ends lost 4 bases and 3 bases respectively, with 21 bases between them. The CDR3 contains 18 residues.

The CDR3 loop reads CAIMAGGGNEQFF. CDR3 in DNA: TGTGCCATCATGGCAGGGGGAGGCAATGAGCAGTTCTTC. V is TRBV10-3 and J is TRBJ2-1, with D possibly matching TRBD1 (7 bases). The germline V gene has CDR1 ENHRY and CDR2 SYGVKD. The CDR3 totals 13 residues. The germline V and J ends were trimmed by 7 bases and 6 bases, with 13 bases remaining between them.

This clone has a handful of counts. This chain connects TRBV28 to TRBJ1-1; D ambiguous. V was cut by 7 bases and J by 6 bases, with 12 bases left in between. Germline V gene data show CDR1 as MDHEN and CDR2 as SYDVKM. CDR3 length equals 12 residues. CDR3 residues: CASTLRPPEAFF. The CDR3 DNA reads as TGTGCCAGCACCCTTAGGCCTCCTGAAGCTTTCTTT.

The chain employs TRBV6-1 and TRBJ1-1, with 8 bases aligning to TRBD1. CDR1 is MNHNS and CDR2 is SASEGT in the germline V gene. This CDR3 has 11 amino acids. Trimming removed 4 bases from V and 12 bases from J; junction bases left unmatched: 4. This CDR3 reads CASSGGTGTFF. The CDR3 coding sequence is TGTGCCAGCAGTGGGGGGACAGGTACTTTCTTT.

This CDR3 reads CASSKGTYEQYF. In DNA form, the CDR3 reads TGTGCCAGCTCTAAGGGAACCTACGAGCAGTACTTC. The chain recombines TRBV18 with TRBJ2-7; D is ambiguous. V was clipped by 6 bases and J by 2 bases, with 8 bases between them. CDR1 is KGHSH, CDR2 LQKENI, per germline. CDR3 length: 12 residues. The full variable domain, its missing parts supplied by reference TRBV18 and TRBJ2-7, is NAGVMQNPRHLVRRRGQEARLRCSPMKGHSHVYWYRQLPEEGLKFMVYLQKENIIDESGMPKERFSAEFPKEGPSILRIQQVVRGDSAAYFCASSKGTYEQYFGPGTRLTVT.

The gene calls are TRBV4-3 and TRBJ2-1; no clear D gene. The CDR3 totals 16 residues. The ends were cut back, 0 bases at V and 4 bases at J, with 13 bases in the middle. Germline-derived CDR1 and CDR2 are LGHNA and YSLEER. CDR3 sequence reads: CASSQDPRLGYNEQFF. The CDR3 bases are TGCGCCAGCAGCCAAGATCCAAGATTGGGATACAATGAGCAGTTCTTC.

This clone was picked up a small number of times. V gene TRBV29-1 combines with J gene TRBJ1-1; D is perhaps TRBD1 (5 bases). V lost 5 bases to trimming and J lost 3 bases, with 16 bases between them. CDR1 is SQVTM, CDR2 ANQGSEA, per germline. The CDR3 extends over 14 amino acids. In DNA, the CDR3 is TGCAGCGTTCGTAGGGGTTCGGGGCACACTGAAGCTTTCTTT. The encoded protein is CSVRRGSGHTEAFF.

The V call is TRBV18, the J call TRBJ2-1, with D possibly TRBD2 on 5 matching bases. The CDR3 spans 15 residues. Trimming removed 4 bases at V and 0 bases at J, with 10 bases between. Germline V gene data show CDR1 as KGHSH and CDR2 as LQKENI. The chain's CDR3 is CASSLSGFSYNEQFF. The CDR3 nucleotides are TGTGCCAGCTCACTGAGCGGTTTCTCCTACAATGAGCAGTTCTTC.

V gene TRBV5-1 combines with J gene TRBJ1-1; D unresolved. CDR3 length: 11 amino acids. CDR1 and CDR2 (germline): SGHRS, YFSETQ. Trimming took off 4 bases at V and 11 bases at J, with 12 bases between the two ends. The CDR3 sequence is CASSNAYDAFF. The CDR3 region has the DNA TGCGCCAGCAGCAATGCCTACGATGCTTTCTTT.

The chain is built from TRBV30 and TRBJ2-1; TRBD2 matches at 8 bases. V was clipped by 4 bases and J by 10 bases; unmatched bases: 9. From germline, CDR1 is GTSNPN and CDR2 SVGIG (reference sequence). CDR3 length: 13 amino acids. The CDR3 here is CAWKRLAPEEQFF. In DNA form, the CDR3 reads TGTGCCTGGAAAAGACTAGCGCCCGAGGAGCAGTTCTTC.

Written as DNA, the CDR3 is TGCGCCAGCAGCATGGACAGGGTCGGTGAGCAGTTCTTC. Translating gives CASSMDRVGEQFF. This chain joins TRBV5-1 and TRBJ2-1; 8 nucleotides align to TRBD1. Germline assignment: CDR1 SGHRS and CDR2 YFSETQ. J lost 9 bases, V lost 4 bases, and 6 bases had no gene match. This CDR3 spans 13 amino acids.

The rearrangement joins TRBV2 to TRBJ2-1; TRBD1 matches at 7 bases. The CDR3 length is 13 residues. Trimming removed 7 bases from V and 4 bases from J; junction bases left unmatched: 4. Germline values: CDR1 SNHLY, CDR2 FYNNEI. Here the CDR3 DNA reads TGTGCCAGCACAGGACAGGTATACAATGAGCAGTTCTTC. Its translation is CASTGQVYNEQFF.

Worth noting for this clone: The junction and the germline gene differ at one end; a read error may be behind it. The genes are TRBV7-7 and TRBJ2-3; TRBD2 matches at 10 bases. The CDR3 consists of 17 residues. CDR1 is SSHAT, CDR2 FNYEAQ, per germline (reference sequence). CDR3 in amino acids: CASSLGVAGGVADTQYF. DNA of the CDR3: TGTGCTAGCAGCTTAGGCGTAGCGGGAGGAGTAGCAGATACGCAGTATTTT.

V and J are TRBV2 and TRBJ1-4; no firm D call. The germline V and J ends were trimmed by 8 bases and 11 bases, with 12 bases remaining between them. The germline gives CDR1 SNHLY, CDR2 FYNNEI. This CDR3 is built from 11 residues. The CDR3: CASGIRGKLFF. The CDR3 DNA is TGTGCCAGCGGTATACGCGGGAAACTGTTTTTT.

The V and J genes are TRBV6-6 and TRBJ1-5, with D unresolved. Trimming cost V 6 bases and J 5 bases, with 11 bases left between them. Germline assignment: CDR1 MNHNY and CDR2 SVGAGI (reference sequence). The CDR3 spans 13 residues. CDR3 nucleotides: TGTGCCAGCAGCCCCAGTCAGGATCAGCCCCAGCATTTT. Translation: CASSPSQDQPQHF.

This chain joins TRBV9 and TRBJ2-4, with D perhaps assigned TRBD1 or TRBD2 (5 bases each). The germline V and J ends were trimmed by 0 bases and 7 bases, with 14 bases remaining between them. This CDR3 contains 15 residues. CDR1 is SGDLS, CDR2 YYNGEE, per germline. DNA for the CDR3: TGTGCCAGCAGCGTAGCTTCCGGGGACCTGAACATTCAGTACTTC. Encoded protein: CASSVASGDLNIQYF.

V is TRBV4-3 and J is TRBJ2-7; 13 nucleotides match TRBD2. Germline trimming cut 0 bases from V and 4 bases from J; bases unmatched to any gene: 3. This CDR3 has 16 amino acids. Germline CDR1 is LGHNA and CDR2 is YSLEER. The CDR3 nucleotides are TGCGCCAGCAGCCAAGATTGGACTAGCGGGGGTTACGAGCAGTACTTC. Protein: CASSQDWTSGGYEQYF.

This clone came up a few times. The chain has TRBV5-5 and TRBJ2-7; D possibly matches TRBD1 or TRBD2 (5 bases each). V was trimmed by 0 bases and J by 2 bases, leaving 18 bases between them. Germline V gene sequence: CDR1 SGHKS, CDR2 YYEKEE (reference sequence). The CDR3 has 17 residues. DNA of the CDR3: TGTGCCAGCAGCTTGGTTGGCCTCGGGGACCGAACCTACGAGCAGTACTTC. This translates into CASSLVGLGDRTYEQYF.